The rows below give T cell receptor beta chains drawn from one sample of a study of cytomegalovirus exposure and HLA in healthy donors. Clones were sequenced by immunoSEQ multiplex PCR, and TCRdb holds only the in-frame ones, with some missing. The sample shows approximately 220,000 clones, around nine tenths of them seen only once. Sequenced input: PBMCs. Receptors were obtained from a woman aged 18-29 years in good health and CMV-seronegative. The CDR3 runs from the conserved cysteine through the conserved F or W. The D gene is left open where the match is weak. Expanded clones get a size class; other rows say once, few or many, or leave the size out.

clone size | D gene | J gene | V gene | CDR3 protein | CDR3 DNA
- | TRBD2 | TRBJ2-5 | TRBV6-1 | CASSDPQLAGRQETQYF | TGTGCCAGCAGTGATCCCCAACTAGCGGGTCGACAAGAGACCCAGTACTTC
once | - | TRBJ1-5 | TRBV7-8 | CASSLKEGSNQPQHF | TGTGCCAGCAGCTTAAAAGAGGGAAGCAATCAGCCCCAGCATTTT
- | - | TRBJ2-1 | TRBV5-1 | CASSLAAEFYNEQFF | TGCGCCAGCAGCTTGGCCGCGGAATTTTACAATGAGCAGTTCTTC
- | - | TRBJ1-3 | TRBV5-1 | CASKSTPGDTIYF | TGCGCCAGTAAATCCACCCCGGGAGACACCATATATTTT
- | - | TRBJ1-2 | TRBV28 | CASSLRLGYTF | TGTGCCAGCAGTTTACGTCTTGGCTACACCTTC
- | TRBD1 | TRBJ2-3 | TRBV4-2 | CASSRGTGGADTQYF | TGTGCCAGCAGCCGCGGGACAGGAGGCGCAGATACGCAGTATTTT
- | - | TRBJ1-1 | TRBV27 | CASRPRGMNTEAFF | TGTGCCAGCAGGCCACGGGGGATGAACACTGAAGCTTTCTTT
- | - | TRBJ1-5 | TRBV7-2 | CASSLVGQSNQPQHF | TGTGCCAGCAGCTTAGTTGGTCAGAGCAATCAGCCCCAGCATTTT
- | - | TRBJ2-3 | TRBV6-1 | CASRQFPPTDTQYF | TGTGCCAGCAGACAATTCCCCCCCACAGATACGCAGTATTTT
- | TRBD1 | TRBJ2-5 | TRBV11-2 | CASSLGGTGTGVETQYF | TGTGCCAGCAGCTTAGGGGGCACCGGGACAGGGGTTGAGACCCAGTACTTC
- | TRBD1 | TRBJ1-3 | TRBV5-4 | CASSLGDRPGNTIYF | TGTGCCAGCAGCTTGGGGGACAGGCCTGGAAACACCATATATTTT
- | - | TRBJ2-7 | TRBV14 | CASSLRLSGQPSVSYEQYF | TGTGCCAGCAGCTTAAGGTTATCCGGACAGCCCTCCGTCTCCTACGAGCAGTACTTC
- | - | TRBJ2-7 | TRBV5-8 | CASSFAGGTGWYF | -
- | TRBD1 | TRBJ1-5 | TRBV2 | CASKKGAGQPQHF | TGTGCCAGCAAAAAGGGGGCGGGACAGCCCCAGCATTTT
- | TRBD1 | TRBJ1-6 | TRBV18 | CASSRGTGRGSPLHF | TGTGCCAGCTCACGGGGGACAGGGAGAGGTTCACCCCTCCACTTT
- | TRBD1 | TRBJ1-5 | TRBV4-2 | CASSQDGTAINQPQHF | TGTGCCAGCAGCCAAGACGGGACAGCGATTAATCAGCCCCAGCATTTT
- | - | TRBJ2-1 | TRBV9 | CASSAGSSSSEQFF | TGTGCCAGCAGCGCCGGGAGTTCCTCCAGTGAGCAGTTCTTC
- | - | TRBJ2-1 | TRBV4-1 | CASSQVGPSVNSYNEQFF | TGCGCCAGCAGCCAAGTTGGTCCTAGCGTAAACTCCTACAATGAGCAGTTCTTC
- | TRBD1 | TRBJ2-7 | TRBV2 | CASRPRGQEYF | TGTGCCAGCAGACCCAGGGGGCAAGAGTACTTC
- | - | TRBJ2-1 | TRBV5-1 | CASSLVLGGSKYEQFF | TGCGCCAGCAGCCTGGTCTTGGGGGGATCTAAGTATGAGCAGTTCTTC
- | TRBD2 | TRBJ2-7 | TRBV9 | CASSPRLAGSHEQYF | TGTGCCAGCAGCCCCCGACTAGCGGGAAGTCACGAGCAGTACTTC
- | - | TRBJ2-7 | TRBV9 | CASSEGPHGRLGYEQYF | TGTGCCAGCAGCGAGGGGCCACACGGGAGATTAGGATACGAGCAGTACTTC